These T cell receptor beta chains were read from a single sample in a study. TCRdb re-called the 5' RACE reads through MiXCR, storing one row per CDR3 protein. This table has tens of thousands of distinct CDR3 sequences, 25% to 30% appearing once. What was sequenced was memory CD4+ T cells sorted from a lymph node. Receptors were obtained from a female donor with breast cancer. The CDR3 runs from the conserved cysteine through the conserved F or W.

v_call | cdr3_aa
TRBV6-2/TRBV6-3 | CASSYRGAHSQPQHF
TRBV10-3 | CAISEQGYGYTF
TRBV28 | CASTTSPLSYNEQFF
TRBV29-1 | CSVMQIGELFF
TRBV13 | CASSFQGRVDTQYF
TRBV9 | CASSVGLAGGEETQYF
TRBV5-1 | CASGQADREQFF
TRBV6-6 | CASSSPIQNSKGYTF
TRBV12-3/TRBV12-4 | CASSFEGSTDTQYF
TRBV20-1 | CSARDPSGTYNEQFF
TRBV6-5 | CASSPNGVTYEQYF
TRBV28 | CASSLFGGRAGDEQFF
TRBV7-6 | CASSFGVAYEQYF
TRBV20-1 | CSARDLGLSTGELFF
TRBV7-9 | CASSVGGLNSPLHF
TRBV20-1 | CSARDTLETGLNEQFF
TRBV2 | CASSYENTQYF
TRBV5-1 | CASSFGGGENTEAFF
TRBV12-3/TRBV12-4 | CASSFRSGGTQETQYF
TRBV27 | CASSFGLSDTEAFF
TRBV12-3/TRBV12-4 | CASKSMDRASYEQYF
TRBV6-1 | CASSEAVGPVTYEQYF
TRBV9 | CASSVKGHDNEQFF
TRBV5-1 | CASGLADPGQYFNEQFF
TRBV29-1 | CSVGLSYEQYF
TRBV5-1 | CASSLEGFQPQHF
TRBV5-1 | CASSLNRFSGGGTDTQYF
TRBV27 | CASSLIGSGETQYF
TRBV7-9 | CASSLGSREKLFF
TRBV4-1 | CASSQALLAAYNEQFF
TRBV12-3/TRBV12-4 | CASRTAGALGETQYF
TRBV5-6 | CASSLPQTIADTQYF
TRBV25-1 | CASSESGTGSKQYF
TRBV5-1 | CASSLRTDLAETQYF
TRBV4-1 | CASSQDRDRNQPQHF
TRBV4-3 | CAGSLTGANYNEQFF
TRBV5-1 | CASSLGVGYTDTQYF
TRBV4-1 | CASSQDLQGGFYEQYF
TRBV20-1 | CSARSTGQGSSYNEQFF
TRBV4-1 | CASSQLLRTSGDKNIQYF
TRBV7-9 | CASSQQEKLFF
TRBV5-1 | CASSRTSGDSYEQYF
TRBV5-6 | CASSLRLSYEQYF
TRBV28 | CASSSKGGTDTQYF
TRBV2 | CASGGYEQYF
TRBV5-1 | CASSLEAVSNSPLHF
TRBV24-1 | CATSGTCSDEQFF
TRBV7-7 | CASSLGGSENEQFF
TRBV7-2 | CASRGTEGKPLHF
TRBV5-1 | CASSYGTGGEKLFF
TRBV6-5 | CASSPGGGPNYEQHF
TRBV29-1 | CSVEVPGLSYEQYF
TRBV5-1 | CASSLGGAYNEQFF
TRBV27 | CTSTSLGPQAPTDTQYF
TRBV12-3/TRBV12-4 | CASSRTSGGGETQYF
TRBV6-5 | CASSYLASSGNTIYF
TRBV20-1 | CSWGGPGVTEAFF